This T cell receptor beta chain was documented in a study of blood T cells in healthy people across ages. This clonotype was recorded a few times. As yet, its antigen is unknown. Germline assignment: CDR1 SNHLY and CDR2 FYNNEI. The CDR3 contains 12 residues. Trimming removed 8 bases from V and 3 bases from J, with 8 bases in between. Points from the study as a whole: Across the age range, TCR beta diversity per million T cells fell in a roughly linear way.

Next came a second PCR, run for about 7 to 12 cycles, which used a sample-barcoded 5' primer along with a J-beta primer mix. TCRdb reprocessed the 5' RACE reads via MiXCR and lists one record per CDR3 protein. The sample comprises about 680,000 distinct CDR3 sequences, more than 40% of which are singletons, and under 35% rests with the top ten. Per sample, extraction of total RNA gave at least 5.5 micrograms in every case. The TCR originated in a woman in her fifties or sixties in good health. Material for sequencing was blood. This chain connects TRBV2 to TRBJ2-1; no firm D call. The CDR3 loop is CASLLVYNEQFF. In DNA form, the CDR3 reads TGTGCCAGCCTCCTAGTCTACAATGAGCAGTTCTTC.